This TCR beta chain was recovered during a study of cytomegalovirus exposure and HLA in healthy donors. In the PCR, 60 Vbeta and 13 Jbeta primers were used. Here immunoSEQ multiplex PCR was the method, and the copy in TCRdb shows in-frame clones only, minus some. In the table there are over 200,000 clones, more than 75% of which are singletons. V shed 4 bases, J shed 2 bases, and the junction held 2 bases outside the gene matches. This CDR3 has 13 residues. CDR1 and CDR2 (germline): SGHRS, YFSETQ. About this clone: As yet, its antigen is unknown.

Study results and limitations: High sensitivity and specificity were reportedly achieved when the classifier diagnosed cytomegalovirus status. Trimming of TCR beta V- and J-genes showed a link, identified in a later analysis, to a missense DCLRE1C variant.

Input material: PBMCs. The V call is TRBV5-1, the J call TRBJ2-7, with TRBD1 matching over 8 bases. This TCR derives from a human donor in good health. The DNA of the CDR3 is TGCGCCAGCAGCGGGACAGGTACCTACGAGCAGTACTTC. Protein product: CASSGTGTYEQYF. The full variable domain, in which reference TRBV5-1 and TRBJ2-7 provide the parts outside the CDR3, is KAGVTQTPRYLIKTRGQQVTLSCSPISGHRSVSWYQQTPGQGLQFLFEYFSETQRNKGNFPGRFSGRQFSNSRSEMNVSTLELGDSALYLCASSGTGTYEQYFGPGTRLTVT.